This T cell receptor (beta chain) was observed in a study of blood T cells in healthy people across ages. The sample, 7.5 to 10 milliliters of peripheral blood, was drawn from each donor. The study isolated at least 6.5 million PBMCs from each sample. Next came a second PCR, run for roughly 6 to 11 cycles, which used a sample-barcoded 5' primer along with a J-beta primer mix. Each cDNA molecule, via a template-switch adaptor with 12 random nucleotides, was tagged. TCRdb used MiXCR to reprocess the 5' RACE reads, holding one entry per CDR3 protein. Among about 1.4 million distinct CDR3 sequences listed, approximately 63% were seen once. The CDR3 is 14 residues long. The germline V gene encodes CDR1 DFQATT and CDR2 SNEGSKA (reference sequence).

The sequence came from a man aged 18 to 35 in good health. The gene calls are TRBV20-1 and TRBJ2-5; the D call may be TRBD1 or TRBD2 (5 bases each). The J call is uncertain, as TRBJ2-7 better fits the DNA end. Sequencing was done on a sample of blood. As DNA, the CDR3 is TGCAGTGCTAGACCCACACCCGGGACGGGCGAGCAGTACTTC. Amino acids: CSARPTPGTGEQYF.